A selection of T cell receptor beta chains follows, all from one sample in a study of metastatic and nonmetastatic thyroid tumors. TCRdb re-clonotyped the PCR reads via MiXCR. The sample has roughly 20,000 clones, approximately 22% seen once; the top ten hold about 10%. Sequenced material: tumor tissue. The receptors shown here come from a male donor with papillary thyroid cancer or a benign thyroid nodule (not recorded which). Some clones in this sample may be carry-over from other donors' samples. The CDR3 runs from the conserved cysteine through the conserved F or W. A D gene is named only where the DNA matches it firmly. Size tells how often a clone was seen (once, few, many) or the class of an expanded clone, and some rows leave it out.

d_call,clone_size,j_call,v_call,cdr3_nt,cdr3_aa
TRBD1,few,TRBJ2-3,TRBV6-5,TGTGCCAGCAAGTTCGACAGGGGCACAGATACGCAGTATTTT,CASKFDRGTDTQYF
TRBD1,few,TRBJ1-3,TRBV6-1,TGTGCCAGCAGTCGAAGGGACAGCGGAAACACCATATATTTT,CASSRRDSGNTIYF
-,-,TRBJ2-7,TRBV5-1,TGCGCCAGCAGCTTGGCCTCTCAGCAGGGTTTTTCCTACGAGCAGTACTTC,CASSLASQQGFSYEQYF
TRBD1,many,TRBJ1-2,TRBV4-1,TGCGCCAGCAGCCAGACTTTCCGGACAGGGATGGTCGATGGCTACACCTTC,CASSQTFRTGMVDGYTF
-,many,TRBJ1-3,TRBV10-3,TGTGCCATCAGTGAGGCACACCACTCTGGAAACACCATATATTTT,CAISEAHHSGNTIYF
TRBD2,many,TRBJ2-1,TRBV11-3,TGTGCCAGCAGCTCCCTCCTTTCTAGCGGAGACTCCTACAATGAGCAGTTCTTC,CASSSLLSSGDSYNEQFF
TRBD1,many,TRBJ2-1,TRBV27,TGTGCCAGCAGTTTAGGACAGGGGTATAGAAGTGAGCAGTTCTTC,CASSLGQGYRSEQFF
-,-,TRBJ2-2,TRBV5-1,TGCGCCAGCAGCGATGGGGGACTCACTTCGAACACCGGGGAGCTGTTTTTT,CASSDGGLTSNTGELFF
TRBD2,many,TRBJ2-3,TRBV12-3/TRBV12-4,TGTGCCAGCAGCCCCTGGGGACTAGCGAACACAGATACGCAGTATTTT,CASSPWGLANTDTQYF
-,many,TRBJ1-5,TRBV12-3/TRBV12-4,TGTGCCAGCAGTTTTGGAAGCAATCAGCCCCAGCATTTT,CASSFGSNQPQHF
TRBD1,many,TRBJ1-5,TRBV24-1,TGTGCCACCAGTGATGCAAACAGGGGGGAATCGGATCAGCCCCAGCATTTT,CATSDANRGESDQPQHF
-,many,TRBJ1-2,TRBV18,TGTGCCAGCTCCCCGGACCAGCATGGCTACACCTTC,CASSPDQHGYTF
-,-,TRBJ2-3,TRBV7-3,TGTGCCATCACATCCGGTATCGGTGGAGATACGCAGTATTTT,CAITSGIGGDTQYF
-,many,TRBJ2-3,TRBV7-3,TGTGCCAGCAGCTTAACTCCGGAGAGCACAGATACGCAGTATTTT,CASSLTPESTDTQYF
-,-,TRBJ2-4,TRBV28,TGTGCCAGCAGTTTAGAGGGGATAATCGCCAAAAACATTCAGTACTTC,CASSLEGIIAKNIQYF
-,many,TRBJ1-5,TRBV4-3,TGCGCCAGCAGCCAACTTTATGGGGCAGCTAATCAGCCCCAGCATTTT,CASSQLYGAANQPQHF
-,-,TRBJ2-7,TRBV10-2,TGCGCCAGCCGCTGGTACTCCTACGAGCAGTACTTC,CASRWYSYEQYF
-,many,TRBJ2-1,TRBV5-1,TGCGCCAGCAGCTTCTACTTGGGTGCTGAGCAGTTCTTC,CASSFYLGAEQFF
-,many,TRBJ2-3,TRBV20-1,TGCAGTGCGTCACAGAAAGTACTGAATAATCCAGATACGCAGTATTTT,CSASQKVLNNPDTQYF
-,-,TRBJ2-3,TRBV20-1,TGCAGTGCTAGAGATTCGTGGGGGTCCTTGTATACGCAGTATTTT,CSARDSWGSLYTQYF
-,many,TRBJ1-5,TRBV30,TGTGCCTGGAGTTCGGGATACAATCAGCCCCAGCATTTT,CAWSSGYNQPQHF
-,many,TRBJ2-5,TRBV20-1,TGCAGTGCTAGGGGTAGTTGGCAAGAGACCCAGTACTTC,CSARGSWQETQYF
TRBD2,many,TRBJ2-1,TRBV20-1,TGCAGTGCCTACCTAGCGGTAAGAAACAATGAGCAGTTCTTC,CSAYLAVRNNEQFF
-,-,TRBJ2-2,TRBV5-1,TGCGCCAGCAGGGTCCAGTGTGAGGTAGCCGGGGAGCTGTTTTTT,CASRVQCEVAGELFF
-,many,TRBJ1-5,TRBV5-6,TGTGCCAGCAGCTTGATAGGGAGCAATCAGCCCCAGCATTTT,CASSLIGSNQPQHF
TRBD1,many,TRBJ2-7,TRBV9,TGTGCCAGCAGCGCAAGACAGGGGGCAGGCGAGCAGTACTTC,CASSARQGAGEQYF
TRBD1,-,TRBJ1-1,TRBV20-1,TGCAGTGCCAGAGAGACAGGGTACACTGAAGCTTTCTTT,CSARETGYTEAFF
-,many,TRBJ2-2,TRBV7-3,TGTGCCAGCAGCGCCTTCCTAGGCACCGGGGAGCTGTTTTTT,CASSAFLGTGELFF
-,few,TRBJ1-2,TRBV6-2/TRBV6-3,TGTGCCAGCAGTTACCACCCGGACAGTCTTCCTAACTATGGCTACACCTTC,CASSYHPDSLPNYGYTF
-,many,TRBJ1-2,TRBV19,TGTGCCAGTAGCCTGAAAGGGGTCGGGTATGGCTACACCTTC,CASSLKGVGYGYTF
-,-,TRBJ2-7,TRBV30,TGTGCCTGGAGTCCTTCCGGAACACTCTACGAGCAGTACTTC,CAWSPSGTLYEQYF
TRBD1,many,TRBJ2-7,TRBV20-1,TGCAGTGCTAGCGGTGACAGGGCCACCTACGAGCAGTACTTC,CSASGDRATYEQYF
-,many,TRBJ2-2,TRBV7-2,TGTGCCAGCACCATAAGGGCTAGCAGCACCGGGGAGCTGTTTTTT,CASTIRASSTGELFF
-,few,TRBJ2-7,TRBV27,TGTGCCAGCGCTGATAGCTCCTACGAGCAGTACTTC,CASADSSYEQYF
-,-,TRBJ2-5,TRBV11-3,TGTGCCAGCAGCTTAGGGTTAGCGGCACAAGAGACCCAGTACTTC,CASSLGLAAQETQYF
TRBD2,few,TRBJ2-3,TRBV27,TGTGCCAGCAGGGGTTTAGCGGGAGCCACAGATACGCAGTATTTT,CASRGLAGATDTQYF
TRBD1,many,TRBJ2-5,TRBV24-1,TGTGCCACCAGTGATTTTCGACAGGGTGAGACCCAGTACTTC,CATSDFRQGETQYF
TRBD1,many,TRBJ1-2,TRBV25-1,TGTGCCAGCAGTGCGGCTTTTGGACAGGGAATGGATGGGTACACCTTC,CASSAAFGQGMDGYTF
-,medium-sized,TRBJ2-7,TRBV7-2,TGTGCCAGCAGCTCCGGGGGGCCATCCTACGAGCAGTACTTC,CASSSGGPSYEQYF
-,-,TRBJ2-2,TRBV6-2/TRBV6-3,TGTGCCAGCGATCCGAAGGGGTTATCCGGGGAGCTGTTTTTT,CASDPKGLSGELFF
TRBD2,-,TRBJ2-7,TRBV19,TGTGCCAGTAGTATAGCGGGGGGAACCTACGAGCAGTACTTC,CASSIAGGTYEQYF
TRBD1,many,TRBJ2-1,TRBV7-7,TGTGCTAGCAGCTTAGACAGGGTCGCTGAGCAGTTCTTC,CASSLDRVAEQFF
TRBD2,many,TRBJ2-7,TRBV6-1,TGTGCCAGCACGCTGCGCGGGAGCGAGCAGTACTTC,CASTLRGSEQYF
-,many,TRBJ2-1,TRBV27,TGTGCCAGCAGTGGGGACGGGTCCTACAATGAGCAGTTCTTC,CASSGDGSYNEQFF
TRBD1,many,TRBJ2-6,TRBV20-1,TGCAGTGCTAGTCTCGGACAGGGTTCATCCGGGGCCAACGTCCTGACTTTC,CSASLGQGSSGANVLTF